This T cell receptor beta chain came from a study of blood T cell repertoires in COVID-19. In the source study's methods: Estimation of nucleated cell counts relied on the amplification of reference gene primers. This table comes from immunoSEQ multiplex PCR, and its TCRdb copy is limited to in-frame clones, with some not included. D and trimming were read from the DNA, whereas the V and J calls and clone size are those reported in that table. The sample carries approximately 240,000 clones, more than 65% recorded once. This clone was observed a handful of times. This clonotype was sampled from a woman aged 35 to 49 with active or convalescent COVID-19. Sequencing used peripheral blood.

The CDR3 DNA reads TGTGCCAGCAGCGGGGTCACTGAAGCTTTCTTT. This encodes CASSGVTEAFF. The rearrangement uses TRBV12-3 or TRBV12-4 and TRBJ1-1; D not resolved. V lost 6 bases to trimming and J lost 4 bases, with 6 bases between them. CDR3 length equals 11 residues.